This passage covers 10 T cell receptor beta chains from one sample sequenced in a study of blood T cell repertoires in COVID-19. Profiled with immunoSEQ multiplex PCR; TCRdb holds only in-frame clones, not every one. Here the sample spans more than 90,000 clones, roughly 92% being singletons. The specimen sequenced was peripheral blood. These receptors all stem from a middle-aged man with active COVID-19.

The chain recombines TRBV2 with TRBJ1-6; D possibly corresponds to TRBD1 (5 bases). This CDR3 is built from 15 residues. Germline V gene sequence: CDR1 SNHLY, CDR2 FYNNEI. The V end was cut by 8 bases, the J end by 14 bases, with 25 bases between. CDR3: CASSLQKTGNSALHF. The DNA of the CDR3 is TGTGCCAGCTCCCTCCAGAAAACAGGAAATTCGGCCCTCCACTTT.

The rearrangement uses TRBV7-2 and TRBJ2-1; the match to TRBD1 covers 9 bases. From germline, CDR1 is SGHTA and CDR2 FQGNSA. CDR3 length equals 14 residues. V lost 7 bases and J lost 8; bases outside the gene matches: 9. The CDR3 region has the DNA TGTGCCAGCACCCCAGACAGGGGGAATGATGAGCAGTTCTTC. Its protein product is CASTPDRGNDEQFF. Filled out from reference TRBV7-2 and TRBJ2-1, the complete variable domain reads GAGVSQSPSNKVTEKGKDVELRCDPISGHTALYWYRQSLGQGLEFLIYFQGNSAPDKSGLPSDRFSAERTGGSVSTLTIQRTQQEDSAVYLCASTPDRGNDEQFFGPGTRLTVL.

This CDR3 is CASRPTRTGELFF. CDR3 nucleotides: TGTGCCAGCAGACCGACTAGGACCGGGGAGCTGTTTTTT. The chain joins TRBV7-8 to TRBJ2-2; D perhaps matches TRBD2 (6 bases). CDR3 length: 13 amino acids. In germline, CDR1 is SGHVS, CDR2 FQNEAQ. With 6 bases removed from V and 5 bases from J, the gap between germline ends came to 10 bases.

CDR3 region: CASSAGGITDTQYF. Written as DNA, the CDR3 is TGTGCCAGCAGCGCGGGCGGTATCACAGATACGCAGTATTTT. The rearrangement joins TRBV11-3 to TRBJ2-3; perhaps TRBD2 as D (5 bases). V was trimmed by 5 bases and J by 2 bases, leaving 11 bases between them. The CDR3 totals 14 residues. The V gene's germline CDR1 is SGHNT and CDR2 YENEEA. The entire variable domain, with the rest obtained from reference TRBV11-3 and TRBJ2-3, is as follows: EAGVVQSPRYKIIEKKQPVAFWCNPISGHNTLYWYLQNLGQGPELLIRYENEEAVDDSQLPKDRFSAERLKGVDSTLKIQPAELGDSAVYLCASSAGGITDTQYFGPGTRLTVL.

The chain couples TRBV30 to TRBJ2-3, with 8 bases fitting TRBD1. The CDR3 is 13 residues long. J gave up 1 base and V 3 bases, and 0 bases lay outside the gene matches. Germline V lookup: CDR1 GTSNPN, CDR2 SVGIG (reference sequence). CDR3 in DNA: TGTGCCTGGAGGGACAGGGGCACAGATACGCAGTATTTT. Protein sequence: CAWRDRGTDTQYF.

The rearrangement uses TRBV19 and TRBJ1-1; no clear D gene. Germline V gene sequence: CDR1 LNHDA, CDR2 SQIVND (reference sequence). CDR3 length: 13 amino acids. The V gene lost 7 bases and the J gene lost 1 base, with 10 bases spanning the gap. The DNA for the CDR3 is TGTGCCAGTACCCAACTACAGAACACTGAAGCTTTCTTT. Translation: CASTQLQNTEAFF.

This clone was recorded once. The chain uses TRBV27 and TRBJ2-2; D is possibly TRBD1 (5 bases). Trimming removed 5 bases at V and 3 bases at J, with 19 bases between. CDR3 size: 17 residues. Germline values: CDR1 MNHEY, CDR2 SMNVEV (reference sequence). CDR3 bases: TGTGCCAGCAGTCTTAATCGACAGAATTCTTACACCGGGGAGCTGTTTTTT. Its translation: CASSLNRQNSYTGELFF.

The chain is built from TRBV18 and TRBJ1-4; 7 positions match TRBD1. Germline CDR1 KGHSH, CDR2 LQKENI. Germline trimming cut 2 bases from V and 6 bases from J; bases unmatched to any gene: 3. The CDR3 contains 14 residues. CDR3: CASSPTTGYEKLFF. Here the CDR3 DNA reads TGTGCCAGCTCACCAACGACAGGGTATGAAAAACTGTTTTTT. Looking up the rest from reference TRBV18 and TRBJ1-4 gives the full variable domain: NAGVMQNPRHLVRRRGQEARLRCSPMKGHSHVYWYRQLPEEGLKFMVYLQKENIIDESGMPKERFSAEFPKEGPSILRIQQVVRGDSAAYFCASSPTTGYEKLFFGSGTQLSVL.

V is TRBV19 and J is TRBJ1-1; 8 bases line up with TRBD1. CDR1 is LNHDA, CDR2 SQIVND, per germline (reference sequence). The junction had 9 bases not matched to a gene; V was cut back by 4 bases and J by 5 bases. CDR3 length: 15 residues. CDR3 protein: CASSRTDRAETEAFF. DNA for the CDR3: TGTGCCAGTAGTAGAACGGACAGGGCCGAAACTGAAGCTTTCTTT.

The V call is TRBV2, the J call TRBJ2-1, with 12 nucleotides matching TRBD2. The CDR3 is made up of 14 amino acids. V gave up 6 bases and J gave up 9 bases; unmatched junction bases: 6. Germline lookup yields CDR1 SNHLY and CDR2 FYNNEI. The CDR3 here is CASSSSGRAPEQFF. CDR3 DNA sequence: TGTGCCAGCAGCTCTAGCGGGAGGGCACCTGAGCAGTTCTTC. The variable domain in full, completed from reference TRBV2 and TRBJ2-1, reads EPEVTQTPSHQVTQMGQEVILRCVPISNHLYFYWYRQILGQKVEFLVSFYNNEISEKSEIFDDQFSVERPDGSNFTLKIRSTKLEDSAMYFCASSSSGRAPEQFFGPGTRLTVL.